This T cell receptor (beta chain) was sequenced for a study of blood T cell repertoires in COVID-19. Overall study: Acute and convalescent COVID-19 samples came from the United States, Italy and Spain. PBMCs, B-cell-depleted T cells, or T cells were the source of the cDNA or gDNA that made up the material.

The CDR3 is 11 amino acids. Trimming pared 7 bases from V and 4 bases from J, leaving 7 bases between. The germline V gene has CDR1 WSHSY and CDR2 SAAADI. How the authors handled the data: Reference gene primer amplification in the assay estimated nucleated cell counts. Measured with immunoSEQ multiplex PCR; TCRdb has only the in-frame clones, and not every one. V and J calls and clone size follow that table, whereas D and trimming were derived from the DNA. The table includes approximately 300,000 clones, more than 70% detected once. Sequencing used peripheral blood. V gene TRBV10-2 combines with J gene TRBJ1-2; D uncertain. This sequence originates from a woman between 45 and 60 years old with acute or convalescent COVID-19. DNA for the CDR3: TGCGCCAGCACAGAGGGCTATGGCTACACCTTC. Its protein is CASTEGYGYTF.